What follows describes a single T cell receptor (beta chain). This sample was included in a study of blood T cell repertoires in COVID-19. About the study: PBMCs, B-cell-depleted T cells, or T cells provided the cDNA or gDNA that made up the material.

The CDR3 covers 13 residues. Germline-derived CDR1 and CDR2 are KGHDR and SFDVKD. Trimming pared 10 bases from V and 5 bases from J, leaving 16 bases between. In the original workflow: Reference gene primer amplification gave nucleated cell count estimates. Repertoires were generated with immunoSEQ multiplex PCR, while TCRdb's copy carries only in-frame clones and drops some. V and J calls and clone size are copied from that table; D and trimming were computed from the DNA. The sample consists of over 150,000 clones, roughly 89% of them appearing once. The sample was peripheral blood. This sequence was found in a woman in her sixties who had recovered from COVID-19. This chain uses TRBV24-1 with TRBJ1-1; unclear D gene. CDR3 bases: TGTGCCACAAACCAGTACGAGGGAACTGAAGCTTTCTTT. Translated, it gives CATNQYEGTEAFF.